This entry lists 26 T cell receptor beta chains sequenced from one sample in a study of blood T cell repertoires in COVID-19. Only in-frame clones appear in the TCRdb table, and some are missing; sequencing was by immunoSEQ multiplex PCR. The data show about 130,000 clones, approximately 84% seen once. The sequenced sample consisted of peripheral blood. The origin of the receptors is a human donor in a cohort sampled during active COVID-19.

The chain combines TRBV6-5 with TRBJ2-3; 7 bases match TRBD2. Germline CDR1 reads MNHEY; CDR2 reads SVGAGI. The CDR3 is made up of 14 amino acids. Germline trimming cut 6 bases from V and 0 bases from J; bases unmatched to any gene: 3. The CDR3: CASRSGVSTDTQYF. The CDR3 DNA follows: TGTGCCAGCAGGAGCGGGGTTAGCACAGATACGCAGTATTTT.

CDR3 bases: TGTGCCAGCAGCTTAGTCCCCTACACTGAAGCTTTCTTT. Amino acid sequence: CASSLVPYTEAFF. The chain combines TRBV11-1 with TRBJ1-1, with D unclear. The germline V gene has CDR1 SGHAT and CDR2 FQDESV (reference sequence). The V end lost 1 base, the J end lost 3 bases, and 6 bases lay between the germline ends. The CDR3 covers 13 residues. The full variable domain, rest sourced from reference TRBV11-1 and TRBJ1-1, is EAEVAQSPRYKITEKSQAVAFWCDPISGHATLYWYRQILGQGPELLVQFQDESVVDDSQLPKDRFSAERLKGVDSTLKIQPAELGDSAMYLCASSLVPYTEAFFGQGTRLTVV.

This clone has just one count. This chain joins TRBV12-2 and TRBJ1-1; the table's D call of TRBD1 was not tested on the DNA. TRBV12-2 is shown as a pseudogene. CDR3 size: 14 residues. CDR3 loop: CASRSGQGAPRAFF. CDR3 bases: TGTGCAAGTCGCTCCGGACAGGGGGCGCCGCGAGCTTTCTTT.

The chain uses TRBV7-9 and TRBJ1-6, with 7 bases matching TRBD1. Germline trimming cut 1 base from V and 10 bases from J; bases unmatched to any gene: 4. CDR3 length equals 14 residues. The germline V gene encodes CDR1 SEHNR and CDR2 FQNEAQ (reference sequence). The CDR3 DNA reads TGTGCCAGCAGCTTAGTACAGGGGAGCTCACCCCTCCACTTT. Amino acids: CASSLVQGSSPLHF.

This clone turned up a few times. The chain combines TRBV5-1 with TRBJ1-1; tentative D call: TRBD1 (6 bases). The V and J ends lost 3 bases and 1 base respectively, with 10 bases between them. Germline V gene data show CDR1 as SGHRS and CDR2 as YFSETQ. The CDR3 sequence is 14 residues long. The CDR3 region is CASSSGQPNTEAFF. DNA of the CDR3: TGCGCCAGCAGCTCCGGACAGCCGAACACTGAAGCTTTCTTT.

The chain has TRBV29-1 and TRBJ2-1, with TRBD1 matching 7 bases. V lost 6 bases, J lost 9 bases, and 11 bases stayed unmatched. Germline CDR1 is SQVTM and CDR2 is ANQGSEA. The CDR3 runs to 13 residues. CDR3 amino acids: CSVPGGQGFEQFF. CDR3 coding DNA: TGCAGCGTCCCAGGGGGTCAGGGGTTTGAGCAGTTCTTC.

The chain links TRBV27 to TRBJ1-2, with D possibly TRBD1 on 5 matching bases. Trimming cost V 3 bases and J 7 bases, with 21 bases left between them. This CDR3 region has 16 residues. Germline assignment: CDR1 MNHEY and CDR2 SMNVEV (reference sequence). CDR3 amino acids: CASSLEARGRVRGYTF. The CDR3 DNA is TGTGCCAGCAGTTTGGAGGCGCGGGGGAGGGTTCGTGGCTACACCTTC.

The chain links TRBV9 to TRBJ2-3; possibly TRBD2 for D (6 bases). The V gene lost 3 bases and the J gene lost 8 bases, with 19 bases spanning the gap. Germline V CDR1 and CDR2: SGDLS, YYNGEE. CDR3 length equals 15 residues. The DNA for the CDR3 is TGTGCCAGCAGCGAGCGCGGGGCCGGCCCGGGTACGCAGTATTTT. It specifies CASSERGAGPGTQYF.

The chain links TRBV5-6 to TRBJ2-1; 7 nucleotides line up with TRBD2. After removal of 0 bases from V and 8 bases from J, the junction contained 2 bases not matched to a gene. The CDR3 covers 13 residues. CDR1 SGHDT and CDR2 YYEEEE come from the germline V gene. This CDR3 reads CASSLVAGDEQFF. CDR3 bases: TGTGCCAGCAGCTTGGTGGCGGGGGATGAGCAGTTCTTC.

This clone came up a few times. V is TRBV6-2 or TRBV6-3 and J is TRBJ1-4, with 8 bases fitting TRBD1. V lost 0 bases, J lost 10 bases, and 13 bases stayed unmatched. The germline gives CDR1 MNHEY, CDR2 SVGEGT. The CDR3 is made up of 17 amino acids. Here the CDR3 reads CASSYSRDRPRKRKLFF. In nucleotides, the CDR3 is TGTGCCAGCAGTTACTCGAGGGACAGGCCCAGGAAGAGAAAACTGTTTTTT.

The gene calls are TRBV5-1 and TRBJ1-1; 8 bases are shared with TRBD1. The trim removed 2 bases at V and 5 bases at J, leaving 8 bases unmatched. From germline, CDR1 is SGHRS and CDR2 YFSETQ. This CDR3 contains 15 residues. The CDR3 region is CASSFSRQGATEAFF. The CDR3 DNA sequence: TGCGCCAGCAGCTTCTCCCGGCAGGGGGCTACTGAAGCTTTCTTT. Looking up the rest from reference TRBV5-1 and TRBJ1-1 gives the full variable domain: KAGVTQTPRYLIKTRGQQVTLSCSPISGHRSVSWYQQTPGQGLQFLFEYFSETQRNKGNFPGRFSGRQFSNSRSEMNVSTLELGDSALYLCASSFSRQGATEAFFGQGTRLTVV.

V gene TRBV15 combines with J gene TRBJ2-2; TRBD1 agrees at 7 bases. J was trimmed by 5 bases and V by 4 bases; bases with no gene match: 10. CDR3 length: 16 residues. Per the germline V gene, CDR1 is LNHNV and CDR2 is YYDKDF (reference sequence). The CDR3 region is CATSNPGQRLTGELFF. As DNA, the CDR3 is TGTGCCACCAGCAACCCGGGACAGCGCCTAACCGGGGAGCTGTTTTTT.

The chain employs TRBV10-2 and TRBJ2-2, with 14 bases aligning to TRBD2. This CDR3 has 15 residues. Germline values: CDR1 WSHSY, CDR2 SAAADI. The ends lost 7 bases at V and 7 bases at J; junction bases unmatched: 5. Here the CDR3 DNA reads TGCGCCAGCACTTGGACTAGCGGGGGGCACGGGGAGCTGTTTTTT. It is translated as CASTWTSGGHGELFF.

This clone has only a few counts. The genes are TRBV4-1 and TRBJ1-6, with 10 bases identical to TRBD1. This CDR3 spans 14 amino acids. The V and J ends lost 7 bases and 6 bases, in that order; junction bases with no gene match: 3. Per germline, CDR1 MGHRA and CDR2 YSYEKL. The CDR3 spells CASNRDRGNSPLHF. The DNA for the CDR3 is TGCGCCAGCAACAGGGACAGGGGTAATTCACCCCTCCACTTT.

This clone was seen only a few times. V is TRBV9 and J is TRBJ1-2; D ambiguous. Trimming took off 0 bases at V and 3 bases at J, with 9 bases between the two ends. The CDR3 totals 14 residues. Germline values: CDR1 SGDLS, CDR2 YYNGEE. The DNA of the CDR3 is TGTGCCAGCAGCGTAGGAACTGAACACTATGGCTACACCTTC. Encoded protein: CASSVGTEHYGYTF. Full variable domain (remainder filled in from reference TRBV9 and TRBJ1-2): DSGVTQTPKHLITATGQRVTLRCSPRSGDLSVYWYQQSLDQGLQFLIQYYNGEERAKGNILERFSAQQFPDLHSELNLSSLELGDSALYFCASSVGTEHYGYTFGSGTRLTVV.

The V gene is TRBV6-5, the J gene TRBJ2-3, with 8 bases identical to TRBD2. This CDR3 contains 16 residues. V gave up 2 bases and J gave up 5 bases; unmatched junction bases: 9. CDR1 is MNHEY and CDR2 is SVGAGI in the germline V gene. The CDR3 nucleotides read TGTGCCAGCAGTTACGGGCGGGGGGATTTAGGAGATACGCAGTATTTT. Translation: CASSYGRGDLGDTQYF.

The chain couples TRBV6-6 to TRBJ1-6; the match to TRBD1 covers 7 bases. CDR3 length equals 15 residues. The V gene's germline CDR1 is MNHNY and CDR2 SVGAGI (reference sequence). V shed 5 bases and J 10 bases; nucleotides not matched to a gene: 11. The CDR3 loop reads CASSDTTGRRSPLHF. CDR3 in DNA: TGTGCCAGCAGTGACACGACAGGGCGGCGGTCACCCCTCCACTTT.

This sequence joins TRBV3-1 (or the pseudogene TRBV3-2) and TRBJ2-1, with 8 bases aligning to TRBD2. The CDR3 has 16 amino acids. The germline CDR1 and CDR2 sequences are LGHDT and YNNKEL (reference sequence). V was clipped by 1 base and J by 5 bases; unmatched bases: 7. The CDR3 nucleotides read TGTGCCAGCAGCCAAGGTAGGGCGGGGGGTCACAATGAGCAGTTCTTC. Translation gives CASSQGRAGGHNEQFF.

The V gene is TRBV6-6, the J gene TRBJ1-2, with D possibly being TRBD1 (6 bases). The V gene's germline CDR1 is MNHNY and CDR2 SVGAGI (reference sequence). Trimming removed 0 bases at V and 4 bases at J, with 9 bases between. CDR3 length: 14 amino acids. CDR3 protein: CASSYSQGSYGYTF. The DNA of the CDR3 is TGTGCCAGCAGTTACTCGCAGGGGAGCTATGGCTACACCTTC.

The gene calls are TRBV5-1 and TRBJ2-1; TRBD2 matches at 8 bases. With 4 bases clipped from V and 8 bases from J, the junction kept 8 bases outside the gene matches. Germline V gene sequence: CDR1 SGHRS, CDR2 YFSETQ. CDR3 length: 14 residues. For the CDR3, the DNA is TGCGCCAGCAGCAGTCTTAGCGGGGCGGATGAGCAGTTCTTC. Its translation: CASSSLSGADEQFF.

DNA of the CDR3: TGTGCCAGCAGCCAAGCCGGGCGACAGGGACTGGCGGCTAATGAAAAACTGTTTTTT. Encoded protein: CASSQAGRQGLAANEKLFF. This chain connects TRBV4-2 to TRBJ1-4; 7 nucleotides agree with TRBD1. V was clipped by 1 base and J by 3 bases; unmatched bases: 14. The length of the CDR3 is 19 residues. Germline V gene sequence: CDR1 LGHNA, CDR2 YNFKEQ.

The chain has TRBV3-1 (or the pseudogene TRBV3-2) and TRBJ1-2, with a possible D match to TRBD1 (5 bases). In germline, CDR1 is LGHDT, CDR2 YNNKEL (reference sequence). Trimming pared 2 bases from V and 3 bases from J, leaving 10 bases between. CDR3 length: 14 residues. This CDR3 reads CASSQTGQYYGYTF. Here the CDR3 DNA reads TGTGCCAGCAGCCAAACAGGCCAATACTATGGCTACACCTTC.

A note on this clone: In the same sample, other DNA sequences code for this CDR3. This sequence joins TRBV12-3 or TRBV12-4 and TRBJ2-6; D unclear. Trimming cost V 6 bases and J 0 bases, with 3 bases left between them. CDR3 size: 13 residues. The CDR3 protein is CASSLSGANVLTF. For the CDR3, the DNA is TGTGCCAGCAGCCTCTCTGGGGCCAACGTCCTGACTTTC.

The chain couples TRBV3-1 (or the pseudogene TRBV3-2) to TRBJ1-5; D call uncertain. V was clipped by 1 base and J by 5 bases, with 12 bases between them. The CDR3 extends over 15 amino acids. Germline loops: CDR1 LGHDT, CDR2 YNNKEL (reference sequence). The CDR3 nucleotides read TGTGCCAGCAGCCAAGTTCCTCGTCCTGATCAGCCCCAGCATTTT. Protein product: CASSQVPRPDQPQHF.

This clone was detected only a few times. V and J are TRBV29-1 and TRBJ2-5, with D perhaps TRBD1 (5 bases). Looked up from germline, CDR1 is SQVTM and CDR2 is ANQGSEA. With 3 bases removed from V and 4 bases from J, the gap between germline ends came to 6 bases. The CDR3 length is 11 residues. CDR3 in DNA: TGCAGCGTTGACAGGGCAGAGACCCAGTACTTC. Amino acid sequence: CSVDRAETQYF.

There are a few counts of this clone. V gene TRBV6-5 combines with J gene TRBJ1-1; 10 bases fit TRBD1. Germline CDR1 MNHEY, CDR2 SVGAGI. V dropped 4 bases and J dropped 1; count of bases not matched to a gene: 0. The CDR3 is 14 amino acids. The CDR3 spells CASSWTGGNTEAFF. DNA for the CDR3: TGTGCCAGCAGTTGGACAGGGGGGAACACTGAAGCTTTCTTT.